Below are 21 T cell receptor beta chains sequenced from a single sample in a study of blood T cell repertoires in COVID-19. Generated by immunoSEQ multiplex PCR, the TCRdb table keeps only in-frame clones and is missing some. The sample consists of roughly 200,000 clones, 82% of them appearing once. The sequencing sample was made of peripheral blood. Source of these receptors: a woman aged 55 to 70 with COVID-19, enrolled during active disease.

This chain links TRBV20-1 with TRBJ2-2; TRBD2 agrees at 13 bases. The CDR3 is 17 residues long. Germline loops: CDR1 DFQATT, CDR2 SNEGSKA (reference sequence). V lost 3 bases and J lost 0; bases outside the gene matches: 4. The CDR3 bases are TGCAGTGCTAGTGAGGGACTAGCGGGACCGAACACCGGGGAGCTGTTTTTT. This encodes CSASEGLAGPNTGELFF.

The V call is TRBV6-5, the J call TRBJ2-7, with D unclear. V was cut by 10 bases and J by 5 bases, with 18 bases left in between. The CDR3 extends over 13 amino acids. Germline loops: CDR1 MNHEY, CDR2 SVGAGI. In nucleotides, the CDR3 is TGTGCCACCATTTCTTGGTTTCGGGACGAGCAGTACGTC. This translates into CATISWFRDEQYV.

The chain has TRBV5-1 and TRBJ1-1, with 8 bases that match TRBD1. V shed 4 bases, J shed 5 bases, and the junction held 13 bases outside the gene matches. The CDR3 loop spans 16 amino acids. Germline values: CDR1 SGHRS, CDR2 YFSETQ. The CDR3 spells CASSQTSGGAVTEAFF. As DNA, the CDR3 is TGCGCCAGCAGCCAGACGTCAGGGGGCGCAGTAACTGAAGCTTTCTTT.

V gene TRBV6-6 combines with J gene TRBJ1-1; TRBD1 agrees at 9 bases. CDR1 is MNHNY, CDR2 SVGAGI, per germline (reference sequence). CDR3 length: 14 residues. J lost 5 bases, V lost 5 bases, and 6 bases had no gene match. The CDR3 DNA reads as TGTGCCAGCAGTAACAGGGGGCGAGAAACTGAAGCTTTCTTT. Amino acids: CASSNRGRETEAFF.

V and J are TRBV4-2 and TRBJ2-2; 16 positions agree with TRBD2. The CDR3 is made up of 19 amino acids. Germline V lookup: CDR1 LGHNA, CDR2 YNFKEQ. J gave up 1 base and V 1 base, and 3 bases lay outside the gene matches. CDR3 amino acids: CASSQVGTSGGVNTGELFF. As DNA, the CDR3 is TGTGCCAGCAGCCAAGTTGGGACTAGCGGGGGGGTGAACACCGGGGAGCTGTTTTTT.

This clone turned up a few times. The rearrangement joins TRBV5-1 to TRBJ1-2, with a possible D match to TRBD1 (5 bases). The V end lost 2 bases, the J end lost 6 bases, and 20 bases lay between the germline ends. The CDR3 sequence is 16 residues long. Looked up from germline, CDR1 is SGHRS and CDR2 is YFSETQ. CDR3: CASSFGDSTSFNGYTF. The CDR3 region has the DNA TGCGCCAGCAGCTTTGGAGACAGCACGTCCTTCAATGGCTACACCTTC. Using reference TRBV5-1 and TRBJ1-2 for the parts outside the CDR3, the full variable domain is KAGVTQTPRYLIKTRGQQVTLSCSPISGHRSVSWYQQTPGQGLQFLFEYFSETQRNKGNFPGRFSGRQFSNSRSEMNVSTLELGDSALYLCASSFGDSTSFNGYTFGSGTRLTVV.

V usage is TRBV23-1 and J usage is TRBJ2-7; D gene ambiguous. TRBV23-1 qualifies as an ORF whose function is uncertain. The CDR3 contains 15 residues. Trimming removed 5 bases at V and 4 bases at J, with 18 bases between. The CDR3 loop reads CASSFGSPNTYEQYV. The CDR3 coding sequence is TGCGCCAGCAGTTTCGGGTCCCCAAACACATACGAGCAGTACGTC.

For the CDR3, the DNA is TGTGCCAGTAGTTTCCCAGCGGGAGGCGCCACAGATACGCAGTATTTT. Translation: CASSFPAGGATDTQYF. The chain has TRBV19 and TRBJ2-3; TRBD2 agrees at 9 bases. CDR3 length equals 16 residues. The V segment lost 5 bases and the J segment 2 bases; nucleotides outside the gene matches: 8. Germline CDR1 is LNHDA and CDR2 is SQIVND (reference sequence). The variable domain in full, with the rest retrieved from reference TRBV19 and TRBJ2-3, is DGGITQSPKYLFRKEGQNVTLSCEQNLNHDAMYWYRQDPGQGLRLIYYSQIVNDFQKGDIAEGYSVSREKKESFPLTVTSAQKNPTAFYLCASSFPAGGATDTQYFGPGTRLTVL.

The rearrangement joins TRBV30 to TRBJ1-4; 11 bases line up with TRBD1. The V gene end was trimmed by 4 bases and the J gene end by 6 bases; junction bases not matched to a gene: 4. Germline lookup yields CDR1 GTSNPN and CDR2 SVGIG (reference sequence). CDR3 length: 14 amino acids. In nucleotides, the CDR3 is TGTGCCTGGACCCCGGGACAGGGGGATGAAAAACTGTTTTTT. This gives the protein CAWTPGQGDEKLFF.

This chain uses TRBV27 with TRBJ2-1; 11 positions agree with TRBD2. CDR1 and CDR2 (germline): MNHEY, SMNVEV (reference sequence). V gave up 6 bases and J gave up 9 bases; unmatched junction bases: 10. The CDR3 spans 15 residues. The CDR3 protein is CASSLLAGASSEQFF. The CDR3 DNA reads TGTGCCAGCAGCCTACTAGCGGGGGCCTCCAGTGAGCAGTTCTTC.

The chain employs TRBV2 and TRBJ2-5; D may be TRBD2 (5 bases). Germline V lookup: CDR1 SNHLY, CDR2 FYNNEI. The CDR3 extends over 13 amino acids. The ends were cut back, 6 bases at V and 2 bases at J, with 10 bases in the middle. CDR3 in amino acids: CASRRAEQETQYF. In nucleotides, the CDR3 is TGTGCCAGCAGGAGGGCAGAGCAAGAGACCCAGTACTTC.

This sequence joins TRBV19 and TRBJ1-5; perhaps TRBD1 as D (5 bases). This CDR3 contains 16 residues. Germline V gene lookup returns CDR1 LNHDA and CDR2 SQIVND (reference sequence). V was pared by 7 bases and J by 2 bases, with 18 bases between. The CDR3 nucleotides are TGTGCCAGTATAGGAGCTCGTGGCAGGGGCAATCAGCCCCAGCATTTT. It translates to CASIGARGRGNQPQHF. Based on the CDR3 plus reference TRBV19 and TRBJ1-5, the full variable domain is DGGITQSPKYLFRKEGQNVTLSCEQNLNHDAMYWYRQDPGQGLRLIYYSQIVNDFQKGDIAEGYSVSREKKESFPLTVTSAQKNPTAFYLCASIGARGRGNQPQHFGDGTRLSIL.

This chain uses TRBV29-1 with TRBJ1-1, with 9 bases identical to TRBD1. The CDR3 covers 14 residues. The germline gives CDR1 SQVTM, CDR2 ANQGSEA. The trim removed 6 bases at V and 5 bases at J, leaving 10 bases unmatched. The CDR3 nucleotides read TGCAGCGTCGGACACAGGGGGCGAGGGACTGAAGCTTTCTTT. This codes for CSVGHRGRGTEAFF.

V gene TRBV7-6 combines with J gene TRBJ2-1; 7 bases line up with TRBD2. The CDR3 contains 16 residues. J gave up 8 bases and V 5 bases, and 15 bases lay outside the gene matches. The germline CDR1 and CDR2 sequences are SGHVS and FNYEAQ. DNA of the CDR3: TGTGCCAGCAGCCCCACCTTTAGCGGGCCGGGCGATGAGCAGTTCTTC. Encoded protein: CASSPTFSGPGDEQFF. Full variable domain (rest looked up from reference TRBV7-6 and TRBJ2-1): GAGVSQSPRYKVTKRGQDVALRCDPISGHVSLYWYRQALGQGPEFLTYFNYEAQQDKSGLPNDRFSAERPEGSISTLTIQRTEQRDSAMYRCASSPTFSGPGDEQFFGPGTRLTVL.

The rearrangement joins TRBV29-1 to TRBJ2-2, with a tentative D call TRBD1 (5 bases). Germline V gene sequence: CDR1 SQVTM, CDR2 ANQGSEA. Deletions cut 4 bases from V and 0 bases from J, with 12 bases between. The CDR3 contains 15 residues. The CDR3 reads CSVAPVGPNTGELFF. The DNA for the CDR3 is TGCAGCGTTGCTCCCGTGGGGCCGAACACCGGGGAGCTGTTTTTT.

The CDR3 DNA reads as TGTGCCAGCTCACGAAGTCGCGGACAGGGGAACGGTAGGACCCAGTACTTC. This translates into CASSRSRGQGNGRTQYF. V is TRBV7-9 and J is TRBJ2-5, with 9 bases that match TRBD1. Per the germline V gene, CDR1 is SEHNR and CDR2 is FQNEAQ (reference sequence). There are 17 residues in the CDR3. The ends lost 8 bases at V and 7 bases at J; junction bases unmatched: 20.

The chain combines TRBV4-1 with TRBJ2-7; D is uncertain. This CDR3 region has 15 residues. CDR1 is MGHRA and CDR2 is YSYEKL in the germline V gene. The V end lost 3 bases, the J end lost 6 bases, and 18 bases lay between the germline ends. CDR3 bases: TGCGCCAGCAGCCAGTACCTTAGTGAAGTTCCCGAGCAGTACGTC. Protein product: CASSQYLSEVPEQYV.

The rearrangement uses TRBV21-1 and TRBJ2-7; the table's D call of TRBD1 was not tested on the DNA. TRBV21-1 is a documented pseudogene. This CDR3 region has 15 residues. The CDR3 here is CASTHRDTFSYEQYF. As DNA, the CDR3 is TGTGCCAGCACCCATCGGGACACATTCTCCTACGAGCAGTACTTC.

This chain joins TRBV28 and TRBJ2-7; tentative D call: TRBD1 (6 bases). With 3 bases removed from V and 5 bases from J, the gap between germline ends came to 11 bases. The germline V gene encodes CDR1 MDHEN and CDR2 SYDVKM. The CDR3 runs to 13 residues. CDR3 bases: TGTGCCAGCAGTTTGGGGGCCCTAAACGAGCAGTACTTC. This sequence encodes CASSLGALNEQYF.

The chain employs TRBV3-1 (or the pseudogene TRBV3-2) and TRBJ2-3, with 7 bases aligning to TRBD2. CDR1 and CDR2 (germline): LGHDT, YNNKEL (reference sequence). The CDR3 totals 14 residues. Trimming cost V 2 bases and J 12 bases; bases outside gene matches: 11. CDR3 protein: CASSQTPGTTPQYF. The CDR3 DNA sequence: TGTGCCAGCAGCCAAACCCCCGGGACTACCCCACAGTATTTT.

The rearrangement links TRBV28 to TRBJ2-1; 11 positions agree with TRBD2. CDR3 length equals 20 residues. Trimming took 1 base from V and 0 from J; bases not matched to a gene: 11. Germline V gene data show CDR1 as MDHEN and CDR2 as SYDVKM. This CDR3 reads CASSLFASGRFSSSYNEQFF. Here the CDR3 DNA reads TGTGCCAGCAGTTTATTTGCTAGCGGGAGGTTCTCCAGCTCCTACAATGAGCAGTTCTTC.